This T cell receptor (beta chain) was profiled in a study of blood T cell repertoires in COVID-19. Study information: Sites across the United States, Italy and Spain contributed samples from acute and convalescent COVID-19. Sources were T cells, B-cell-depleted T cells, or PBMCs; the material itself was cDNA or gDNA.

Source study methods: Nucleated cell counts were estimated from reference gene primer amplification. This table comes from immunoSEQ multiplex PCR, and its TCRdb copy is limited to in-frame clones, with some not included. V, J and clone size derive from that table, while D and trimming were established from the DNA sequence. The sample lists 100,000 to 150,000 clones; around 86% were seen once. V was trimmed by 1 base and J by 2 bases, leaving 11 bases between them. The germline V gene encodes CDR1 SGHVS and CDR2 FNYEAQ. The CDR3 contains 15 residues. The sequenced sample consisted of peripheral blood. This chain links TRBV7-6 with TRBJ1-1; no definite D call. This receptor was obtained from an elderly woman with acute or convalescent COVID-19. This chain's CDR3 is CASSLDYSSNTEAFF. The DNA of the CDR3 is TGTGCCAGCAGCTTAGATTACAGCAGTAACACTGAAGCTTTCTTT.